The 13 T cell receptor beta chains reported below all come from one sample, sequenced in a study of monozygotic twins with inflammatory bowel disease. TCRdb reworked the 5' RACE reads into one entry per CDR3 protein, no DNA. The sample has some 330,000 distinct CDR3 sequences. Sequences were obtained from blood. These receptor sequences come from a human donor with ulcerative colitis or Crohn's disease, or a healthy co-twin of an affected twin (not recorded which).

This chain connects TRBV5-1 to TRBJ1-2; TCRdb's assignment of TRBD1 cannot be checked, as there is no DNA. The CDR3 consists of 17 residues. Looked up from germline, CDR1 is SGHRS and CDR2 is YFSETQ. This CDR3 reads CASSLEVNTGRYSGYTF.

This rearrangement joins TRBV6-1 to TRBJ1-5; TCRdb gives TRBD1 as the D gene, but with no DNA this cannot be confirmed. Per the germline V gene, CDR1 is MNHNS and CDR2 is SASEGT. This CDR3 has 16 amino acids. CDR3 loop: CASSGPGTGIDQPQHF.

The chain uses TRBV14 and TRBJ2-1; TCRdb returns TRBD1, unconfirmable since there is no DNA. Germline V gives CDR1 SGHDN, CDR2 FVKESK. The CDR3 totals 14 residues. The CDR3 loop reads CASSRTGRYNEQFF. Together with reference TRBV14 and TRBJ2-1, the CDR3 gives the full variable domain: EAGVTQFPSHSVIEKGQTVTLRCDPISGHDNLYWYRRVMGKEIKFLLHFVKESKQDESGMPNNRFLAERTGGTYSTLKVQPAELEDSGVYFCASSRTGRYNEQFFGPGTRLTVL.

J is TRBJ1-6 and V is TRBV6-2 or TRBV6-3; TCRdb's D call, TRBD1, is unchecked because there is no DNA. The CDR3 runs 13 residues. CDR1 is MNHEY, CDR2 SVGEGT, per germline. CDR3: CASVRQGNSPLHF.

The rearrangement uses TRBV7-2 and TRBJ2-7; lacking DNA, the TRBD2 call made by TCRdb goes unchecked. Looked up from germline, CDR1 is SGHTA and CDR2 is FQGNSA. This CDR3 spans 15 amino acids. CDR3: CASSLGTSGLYEQYF.

V and J are TRBV5-1 and TRBJ2-3; the TCRdb call, TRBD2, lacks DNA for checking. The length of the CDR3 is 15 residues. Germline V CDR1 and CDR2: SGHRS, YFSETQ. The CDR3 spells CASSLAVSPTDTQYF.

The genes are TRBV11-2 and TRBJ2-7. The CDR3 runs to 14 residues. The germline V gene has CDR1 SGHAT and CDR2 FQNNGV. CDR3 residues: CASSLDPTVYEHYF.

The rearrangement uses TRBV20-1 and TRBJ2-5; TCRdb indicates TRBD1, and absent DNA this call remains unverified. This CDR3 spans 16 amino acids. CDR1 DFQATT and CDR2 SNEGSKA come from the germline V gene (reference sequence). CDR3 in amino acids: CSARGVNGQFQETQYF.

The chain links TRBV30 to TRBJ2-6; TCRdb picks TRBD1, but there is no DNA to check that call. The germline V gene has CDR1 GTSNPN and CDR2 SVGIG (reference sequence). The CDR3 covers 18 residues. CDR3 protein: CAWSRGQGVYAGANVLTF.

The CDR3 sequence: CASSQELSRQETQYF. The J gene is TRBJ2-5, the V gene TRBV4-3. CDR3 length equals 15 residues. The germline V gene encodes CDR1 LGHNA and CDR2 YSLEER.

The chain uses TRBV6-6 and TRBJ2-1; TCRdb picks TRBD2, but there is no DNA to check that call. This CDR3 spans 14 amino acids. CDR1 and CDR2 (germline): MNHNY, SVGAGI (reference sequence). The CDR3 here is CASRPTSASNEQFF.

The chain is built from TRBV14 and TRBJ2-2; TCRdb lists TRBD1, though no DNA is available to test this call. Germline V gene sequence: CDR1 SGHDN, CDR2 FVKESK. The CDR3 spans 16 residues. The chain's CDR3 is CASSQITGAASGELFF.

This chain links TRBV5-6 with TRBJ2-1. The CDR3 has 17 residues. Germline V CDR1 and CDR2: SGHDT, YYEEEE. The CDR3 sequence: CASSWGLGSGRVNEQFF.